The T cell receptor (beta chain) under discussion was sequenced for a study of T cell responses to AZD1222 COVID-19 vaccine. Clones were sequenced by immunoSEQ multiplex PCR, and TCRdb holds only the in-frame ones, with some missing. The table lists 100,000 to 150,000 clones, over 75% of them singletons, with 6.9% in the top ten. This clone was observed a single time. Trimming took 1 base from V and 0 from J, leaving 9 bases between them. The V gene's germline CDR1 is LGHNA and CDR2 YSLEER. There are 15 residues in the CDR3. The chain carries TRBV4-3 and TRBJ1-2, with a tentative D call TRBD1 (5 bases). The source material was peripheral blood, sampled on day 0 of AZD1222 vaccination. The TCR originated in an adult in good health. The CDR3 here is CASSQAVGPNYGYTF. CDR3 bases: TGCGCCAGCAGCCAAGCAGTGGGGCCTAACTATGGCTACACCTTC.